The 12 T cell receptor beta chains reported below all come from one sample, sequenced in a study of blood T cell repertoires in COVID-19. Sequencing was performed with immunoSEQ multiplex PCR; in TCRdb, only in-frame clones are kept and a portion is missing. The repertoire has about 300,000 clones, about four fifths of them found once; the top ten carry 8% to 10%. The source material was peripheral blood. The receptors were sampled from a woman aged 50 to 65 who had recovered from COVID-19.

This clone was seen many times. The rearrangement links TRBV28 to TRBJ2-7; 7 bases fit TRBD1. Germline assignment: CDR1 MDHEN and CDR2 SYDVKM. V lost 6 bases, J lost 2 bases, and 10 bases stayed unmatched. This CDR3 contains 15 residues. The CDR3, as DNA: TGTGCCAGCAGCTCCAAACAGGGGTCTCCCTACGAGCAGTACTTC. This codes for CASSSKQGSPYEQYF.

Here the CDR3 reads CASSSEGTSNTDTQYF. Written as DNA, the CDR3 is TGTGCCAGCAGCTCTGAGGGGACTTCTAACACAGATACGCAGTATTTT. V and J are TRBV4-2 and TRBJ2-3; weak D call: TRBD2 (6 bases). The CDR3 extends over 16 amino acids. From germline, CDR1 is LGHNA and CDR2 YNFKEQ. The V and J ends lost 5 bases and 2 bases respectively, with 17 bases between them.

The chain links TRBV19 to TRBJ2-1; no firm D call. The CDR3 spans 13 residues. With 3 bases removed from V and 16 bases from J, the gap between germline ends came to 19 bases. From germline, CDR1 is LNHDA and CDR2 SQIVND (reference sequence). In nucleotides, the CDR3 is TGTGCCAGTAGTATTAGTACCCAGTTTGGAGAATTCTTC. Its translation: CASSISTQFGEFF.

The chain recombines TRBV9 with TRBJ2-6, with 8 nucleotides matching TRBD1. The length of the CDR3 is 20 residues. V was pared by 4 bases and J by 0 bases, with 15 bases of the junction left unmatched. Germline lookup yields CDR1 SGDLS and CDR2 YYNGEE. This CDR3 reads CASSPLPVTGVSSGANVLTF. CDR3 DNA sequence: TGTGCCAGCAGCCCACTTCCCGTGACAGGGGTGAGCTCTGGGGCCAACGTCCTGACTTTC. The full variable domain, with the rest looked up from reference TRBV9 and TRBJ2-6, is DSGVTQTPKHLITATGQRVTLRCSPRSGDLSVYWYQQSLDQGLQFLIQYYNGEERAKGNILERFSAQQFPDLHSELNLSSLELGDSALYFCASSPLPVTGVSSGANVLTFGAGSRLTVL.

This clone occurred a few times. CDR3 DNA sequence: TGTGCCAGCAGCCGGTTAGCGGTTTCGAACACCGGGGAGCTGTTTTTT. Its protein product is CASSRLAVSNTGELFF. The chain carries TRBV5-4 and TRBJ2-2, with D tentatively TRBD2 (6 bases). Deletions cut 4 bases from V and 0 bases from J, with 13 bases between. CDR1 and CDR2 from the germline V gene are SGHNT and YYREEE (reference sequence). This CDR3 region has 16 residues.

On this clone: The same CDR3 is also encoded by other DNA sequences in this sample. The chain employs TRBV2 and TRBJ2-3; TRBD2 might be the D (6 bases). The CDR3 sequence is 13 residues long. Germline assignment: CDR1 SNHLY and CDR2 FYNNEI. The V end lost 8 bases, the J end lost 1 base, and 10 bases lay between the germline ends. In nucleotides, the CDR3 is TGTGCCAGCGGCACGGGAGGCACAGATACGCAGTATTTT. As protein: CASGTGGTDTQYF.

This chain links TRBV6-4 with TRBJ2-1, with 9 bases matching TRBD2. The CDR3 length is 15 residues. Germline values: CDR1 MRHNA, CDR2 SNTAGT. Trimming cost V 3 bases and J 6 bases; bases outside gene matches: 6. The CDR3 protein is CASSERGGLGNEQFF. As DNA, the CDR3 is TGTGCCAGCAGTGAGCGGGGGGGCCTCGGCAATGAGCAGTTCTTC.

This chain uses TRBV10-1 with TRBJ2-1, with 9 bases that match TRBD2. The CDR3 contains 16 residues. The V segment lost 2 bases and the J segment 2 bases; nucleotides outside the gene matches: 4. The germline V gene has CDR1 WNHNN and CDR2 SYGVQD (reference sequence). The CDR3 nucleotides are TGCGCCAGCAGTGAGAGTTGCGGGGGGGCCTACAATGAGCAGTTCTTC. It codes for CASSESCGGAYNEQFF.

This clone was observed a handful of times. The CDR3 protein is CASSPNIWREWAYEQYF. The CDR3 DNA follows: TGTGCCAGCAGTCCAAACATCTGGCGGGAATGGGCCTACGAGCAGTACTTC. The chain employs TRBV6-9 and TRBJ2-7, with D maybe TRBD2 (6 bases). Germline V lookup: CDR1 MNHGY, CDR2 SVAAGI. CDR3 length: 17 residues. The ends were cut back, 5 bases at V and 2 bases at J, with 22 bases in the middle.

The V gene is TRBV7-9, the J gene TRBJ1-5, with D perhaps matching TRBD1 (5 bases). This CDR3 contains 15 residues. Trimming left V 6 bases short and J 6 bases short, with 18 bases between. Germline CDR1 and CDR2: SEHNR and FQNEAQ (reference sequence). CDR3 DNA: TGTGCCAGCAGTCCTACAGGCCCTTGGGGTCAGCCCCAGCATTTT. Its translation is CASSPTGPWGQPQHF.

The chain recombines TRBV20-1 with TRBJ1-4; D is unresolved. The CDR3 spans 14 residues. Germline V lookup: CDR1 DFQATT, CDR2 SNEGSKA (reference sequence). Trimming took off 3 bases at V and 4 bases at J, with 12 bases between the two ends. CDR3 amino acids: CSASSGSLNEKLFF. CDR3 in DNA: TGCAGTGCTAGTTCCGGGTCCCTTAATGAAAAACTGTTTTTT.

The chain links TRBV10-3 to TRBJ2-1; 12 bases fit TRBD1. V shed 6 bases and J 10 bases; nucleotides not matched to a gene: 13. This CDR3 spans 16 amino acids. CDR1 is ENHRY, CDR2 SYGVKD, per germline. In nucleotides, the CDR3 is TGTGCCATCAGCCCTTCCGGGACAGGGGGCCAAAGAGAGCAGTTCTTC. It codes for CAISPSGTGGQREQFF.